This TCR beta chain stems from a study of cytomegalovirus exposure and HLA in healthy donors. Across the whole study: Among several hundred genotyped donors, roughly 80% fell in the Caucasian-associated ancestry cluster.

This CDR3 is built from 15 residues. The V gene's germline CDR1 is SGHVS and CDR2 FNYEAQ. V shed 5 bases and J 1 base; nucleotides not matched to a gene: 4. Remarks on this clone: Its specificity is unknown.

Study results and caveats: Available immune exposure information covered CMV serostatus only.

The PCR made use of 60 Vbeta and 13 Jbeta primers. Data came from immunoSEQ multiplex PCR; TCRdb stores just in-frame clones and leaves some out. The sample shows roughly 87,000 clones, around 79% of them seen only once. The J gene is TRBJ1-1, the V gene TRBV7-6; TRBD1 aligns across 10 bases. The TCR was taken from a middle-aged woman in good health and CMV-seropositive. Sequences were obtained from PBMCs. CDR3 nucleotide sequence: TGTGCCAGCAGCCCACGACAGGGGGCGAACACTGAAGCTTTCTTT. It codes for CASSPRQGANTEAFF.